A selection of T cell receptor beta chains follows, all from one sample in a study of T cell repertoires in cytomegalovirus infection. A single record per CDR3 protein comes from TCRdb applying MiXCR to the reads. This table holds over 450,000 distinct CDR3 sequences, about 11% found once. Sequenced sample: PBMCs. These receptors were taken from a human donor in good health (CMV status not recorded). Some clones in this sample may be carry-over from other donors' samples. Each CDR3 is given with its conserved first and last residue. Each record gives: V gene, D gene, J gene, clone size, CDR3 protein, CDR3 DNA. The D gene is left open where the match is weak. Expanded clones are given a class, and other clones once, few, many or no size at all.

V: TRBV20-1; D: NA; J: TRBJ2-3; size: many; CDR3: CSARGGGLATQYF; DNA: TGCAGTGCTAGAGGAGGGGGACTGGCTACGCAGTATTTT
V: TRBV12-3/TRBV12-4; D: NA; J: TRBJ2-5; size: many; CDR3: CASSSSGTQYF; DNA: TGTGCCAGCAGCTCATCGGGGACCCAGTACTTC
V: TRBV5-1; D: TRBD1; J: TRBJ1-2; size: many; CDR3: CASSTRTGGGYTF; DNA: TGCGCCAGCAGCACCCGGACAGGGGGCGGCTACACCTTC
V: TRBV20-1; D: NA; J: TRBJ1-5; size: NA; CDR3: CSALRGGDQPQHF; DNA: TGCAGTGCCTTACGCGGGGGGGATCAGCCCCAGCATTTT
V: TRBV20-1; D: NA; J: TRBJ2-3; size: few; CDR3: CSATTPRERTDTQYF; DNA: TGCAGTGCTACTACCCCTCGGGAGCGCACAGATACGCAGTATTTT
V: TRBV20-1; D: NA; J: TRBJ1-4; size: few; CDR3: CSALNGGEHEKLFF; DNA: TGCAGTGCTCTGAATGGGGGGGAACATGAAAAACTGTTTTTT
V: TRBV7-3; D: NA; J: TRBJ1-2; size: many; CDR3: CASSSGQRGRGYTF; DNA: TGTGCCAGCAGCTCAGGACAGAGGGGTCGAGGCTACACCTTC
V: TRBV20-1; D: TRBD1; J: TRBJ2-1; size: many; CDR3: CSARRTGPRDEQFF; DNA: TGCAGTGCTAGACGGACAGGACCGAGGGATGAGCAGTTCTTC
V: TRBV6-6; D: TRBD2; J: TRBJ2-1; size: many; CDR3: CVVGGGVSYNEQFF; DNA: TGTGTGGTCGGGGGGGGGGTCTCCTACAATGAGCAGTTCTTC
V: TRBV7-9; D: NA; J: TRBJ1-2; size: NA; CDR3: CASSLLARDYGYTF; DNA: TGTGCCAGCAGCTTACTGGCCAGGGACTATGGCTACACCTTC
V: TRBV5-1; D: NA; J: TRBJ2-3; size: many; CDR3: CASSLLGPEGDTQYF; DNA: TGCGCCAGCAGCTTGTTGGGGCCTGAGGGGGATACGCAGTATTTT
V: TRBV7-6; D: NA; J: TRBJ2-1; size: many; CDR3: CASSLALGRAYEQFF; DNA: TGTGCCAGCAGCTTAGCGCTGGGTCGCGCGTATGAGCAGTTCTTC
V: TRBV7-8; D: NA; J: TRBJ1-1; size: many; CDR3: CASSLEQAREAFF; DNA: TGTGCCAGCAGCTTAGAACAAGCTAGGGAAGCTTTCTTT
V: TRBV28; D: TRBD2; J: TRBJ2-7; size: many; CDR3: CASRTRSGTRAYEQYF; DNA: TGTGCCAGCAGGACAAGGTCGGGGACTAGGGCCTACGAGCAGTACTTC
V: TRBV5-4; D: TRBD1; J: TRBJ2-3; size: many; CDR3: CASSPSGTGAADTQYF; DNA: TGTGCCAGCAGCCCGTCTGGGACAGGGGCAGCAGATACGCAGTATTTT
V: TRBV5-6; D: TRBD1; J: TRBJ1-5; size: NA; CDR3: CASSRDREANQPQHF; DNA: TGTGCCAGCAGCCGGGACAGGGAGGCCAATCAGCCCCAGCATTTT
V: TRBV7-8; D: NA; J: TRBJ2-1; size: many; CDR3: CASSFQSGLYNEQFF; DNA: TGTGCCAGCAGCTTCCAGTCAGGGTTATACAATGAGCAGTTCTTC
V: TRBV27; D: NA; J: TRBJ1-5; size: NA; CDR3: CASSLEGGVNQPQHF; DNA: TGTGCCAGCAGTTTAGAGGGGGGGGTCAATCAGCCCCAGCATTTT
V: TRBV7-9; D: TRBD1; J: TRBJ2-7; size: many; CDR3: CASSRGQGYEQYF; DNA: TGTGCCAGCAGCCGCGGACAGGGTTACGAGCAGTACTTC
V: TRBV20-1; D: NA; J: TRBJ1-2; size: NA; CDR3: CSAKRSGGYIF; DNA: TGCAGTGCCAAACGGTCGGGGGGCTACATCTTC
V: TRBV12-3/TRBV12-4; D: NA; J: TRBJ2-2; size: few; CDR3: CASSFGGGFTGELFF; DNA: TGTGCCAGCAGTTTTGGGGGAGGTTTCACCGGGGAGCTGTTTTTT
V: TRBV28; D: TRBD2; J: TRBJ2-1; size: NA; CDR3: CASKGWAGGPDNEQFF; DNA: TGTGCCAGCAAGGGATGGGCGGGAGGGCCTGACAATGAGCAGTTCTTC
V: TRBV10-2; D: NA; J: TRBJ1-6; size: many; CDR3: CASSEQANSPLHF; DNA: TGCGCCAGCAGTGAACAGGCTAATTCACCCCTCCACTTT
V: TRBV4-2; D: TRBD2; J: TRBJ2-1; size: many; CDR3: CASSAWTSGMTHEQFF; DNA: TGTGCCAGCAGCGCCTGGACTAGCGGAATGACACATGAGCAGTTCTTC
V: TRBV27; D: TRBD2; J: TRBJ2-3; size: many; CDR3: CASRRLAGDTQYF; DNA: TGTGCCAGCAGAAGACTAGCGGGAGATACGCAGTATTTT
V: TRBV13; D: TRBD1; J: TRBJ1-3; size: many; CDR3: CASSSTRSGGPGNTIYF; DNA: TGTGCCAGCAGCTCAACGCGGTCAGGGGGGCCCGGAAACACCATATATTTT
V: TRBV6-5; D: TRBD1; J: TRBJ1-2; size: few; CDR3: CASSTDRGGGGYTF; DNA: TGTGCCAGCAGTACGGACAGGGGCGGGGGTGGCTACACCTTC
V: TRBV19; D: TRBD2; J: TRBJ2-1; size: many; CDR3: CASSIKASGRVHYNEQFF; DNA: TGTGCCAGTAGTATAAAGGCTAGCGGGAGAGTTCACTACAATGAGCAGTTCTTC